One sample yielded the 25 T cell receptor beta chains listed below, sequenced in a study of blood T cell repertoires in COVID-19. TCRdb keeps only in-frame clones here, not all; method: immunoSEQ multiplex PCR. The sample gives approximately 170,000 clones, about 81% of which show up once; under 4% is in the top ten. Sequenced input: PBMCs or T cells enriched from blood (not recorded which). These receptors were collected from a woman between 25 and 40 years old who had recovered from COVID-19.

This chain links TRBV29-1 with TRBJ2-3; no clear D. Germline values: CDR1 SQVTM, CDR2 ANQGSEA. The V end was cut by 5 bases, the J end by 4 bases, with 7 bases between. This CDR3 is 11 amino acids long. DNA of the CDR3: TGCAGCGTTCGATCGGCAGATACGCAGTATTTT. The encoded protein is CSVRSADTQYF.

The rearrangement joins TRBV28 to TRBJ2-7; 7 bases map to TRBD1. This CDR3 contains 14 residues. V lost 6 bases, J lost 1 base, and 6 bases stayed unmatched. Per germline, CDR1 MDHEN and CDR2 SYDVKM. The CDR3 nucleotides are TGTGCCAGCAGATGGATGGGACAGTCCTACGAGCAGTACTTC. Translation: CASRWMGQSYEQYF.

This clone was detected a few times. The chain couples TRBV25-1 to TRBJ1-2; D unresolved. The CDR3 covers 14 residues. Deletions cut 2 bases from V and 4 bases from J, with 11 bases between. Germline V gene lookup returns CDR1 MGHDK and CDR2 SYGVNS. CDR3 sequence (DNA): TGTGCCAGCAGTGAACAGGCAAACCTCTATGGCTACACCTTC. Translation: CASSEQANLYGYTF.

This rearrangement joins TRBV11-2 to TRBJ2-1, with TRBD2 as a possible D gene (5 bases). Per the germline V gene, CDR1 is SGHAT and CDR2 is FQNNGV. Trimming left V 5 bases short and J 0 bases short, with 17 bases between. The CDR3 has 17 residues. DNA of the CDR3: TGTGCCAGCAGCACTAAGGATAGCGCCAACTCCTACAATGAGCAGTTCTTC. It encodes CASSTKDSANSYNEQFF. The variable domain in full, with the rest retrieved from reference TRBV11-2 and TRBJ2-1, is EAGVAQSPRYKIIEKRQSVAFWCNPISGHATLYWYQQILGQGPKLLIQFQNNGVVDDSQLPKDRFSAERLKGVDSTLKIQPAKLEDSAVYLCASSTKDSANSYNEQFFGPGTRLTVL.

This clone was seen just once. The chain is built from TRBV11-3 and TRBJ2-2; 10 bases agree with TRBD2. Losses at the gene ends were 1 base for V and 6 bases for J; bases not matched to a gene: 5. The germline CDR1 and CDR2 sequences are SGHNT and YENEEA. This CDR3 has 16 amino acids. CDR3 sequence: CASSLALAGNPGELFF. CDR3 in DNA: TGTGCCAGCAGCTTAGCACTAGCGGGAAACCCCGGGGAGCTGTTTTTT.

The rearrangement uses TRBV5-1 and TRBJ1-4; 7 bases line up with TRBD1. The CDR3 runs 15 residues. With 1 base clipped from V and 5 bases from J, the junction kept 5 bases outside the gene matches. CDR1 and CDR2 from the germline V gene are SGHRS and YFSETQ. The CDR3 sequence is CASSLTGTENEKLFF. The CDR3 DNA follows: TGCGCCAGCAGCTTGACCGGGACAGAGAATGAAAAACTGTTTTTT.

This clone appeared a single time. The chain has TRBV7-2 and TRBJ1-2; 7 nucleotides agree with TRBD1. The length of the CDR3 is 15 residues. The junction had 7 bases not matched to a gene; V was cut back by 1 base and J by 5 bases. Germline V gene data show CDR1 as SGHTA and CDR2 as FQGNSA. CDR3 DNA sequence: TGTGCCAGCAGCTTAGTAGCAGGGGGGAATTATGGCTACACCTTC. Its translation is CASSLVAGGNYGYTF.

In its sample, this clone was seen once. This chain connects TRBV7-2 to TRBJ2-3, with 10 bases aligning to TRBD1. The CDR3 length is 15 residues. Trimming at V came to 1 base and at J to 3 bases, leaving 1 base not matched to a gene. In germline, CDR1 is SGHTA, CDR2 FQGNSA. The CDR3 loop reads CASSLEGQGTDTQYF. CDR3 coding DNA: TGTGCCAGCAGCTTAGAGGGACAGGGGACAGATACGCAGTATTTT.

The chain couples TRBV19 to TRBJ2-1; possibly TRBD2 for D (5 bases). The length of the CDR3 is 18 residues. Germline loops: CDR1 LNHDA, CDR2 SQIVND (reference sequence). V was trimmed by 2 bases and J by 0 bases, leaving 17 bases between them. The CDR3 spells CASSIYGEGPSSYNEQFF. Written as DNA, the CDR3 is TGTGCCAGTAGTATATATGGAGAGGGTCCGAGCTCCTACAATGAGCAGTTCTTC. The whole variable domain, filled in from reference TRBV19 and TRBJ2-1, reads DGGITQSPKYLFRKEGQNVTLSCEQNLNHDAMYWYRQDPGQGLRLIYYSQIVNDFQKGDIAEGYSVSREKKESFPLTVTSAQKNPTAFYLCASSIYGEGPSSYNEQFFGPGTRLTVL.

The V and J genes are TRBV6-5 and TRBJ1-2; D may be TRBD1 (5 bases). CDR1 is MNHEY, CDR2 SVGAGI, per germline. V was shortened by 6 bases and J by 4 bases, with 9 bases between the two germline ends. The CDR3 loop spans 12 amino acids. The DNA for the CDR3 is TGTGCCAGCAGGCTAGACAGCTATGGCTACACCTTC. Protein product: CASRLDSYGYTF.

This rearrangement joins TRBV2 to TRBJ2-1, with D perhaps matching TRBD2 (6 bases). Germline V gene lookup returns CDR1 SNHLY and CDR2 FYNNEI. Trimming stripped 7 bases from V and 8 bases from J, with 24 bases between. The CDR3 is 16 residues long. In nucleotides, the CDR3 is TGTGCCAGCATTATAGCGGAAGTTAACCCTGAGGATGAGCAGTTCTTC. Amino acids: CASIIAEVNPEDEQFF.

This clone was counted once. This chain joins TRBV9 and TRBJ2-5; 10 bases are a match to TRBD2. The V gene's germline CDR1 is SGDLS and CDR2 YYNGEE. Trimming took 0 bases from V and 5 from J; bases not matched to a gene: 4. CDR3 size: 15 residues. The CDR3 loop is CASSVEAGGRETQYF. The CDR3 coding sequence is TGTGCCAGCAGCGTAGAAGCGGGGGGGCGGGAGACCCAGTACTTC.

This clone was counted only a few times. V is TRBV6-4 and J is TRBJ2-3, with 8 bases matching TRBD2. This CDR3 is 15 amino acids long. Germline V gene sequence: CDR1 MRHNA, CDR2 SNTAGT. V lost 1 base to trimming and J lost 0 bases; unmatched junction nucleotides: 0. The CDR3 DNA sequence: TGTGCCAGCAGTGACTTAGCGGGGAGCACAGATACGCAGTATTTT. It is translated as CASSDLAGSTDTQYF.

V gene TRBV10-1 combines with J gene TRBJ2-4; 10 positions agree with TRBD1. Trimming cost V 0 bases and J 8 bases; bases outside gene matches: 7. The CDR3 loop spans 16 amino acids. Germline CDR1 is WNHNN and CDR2 is SYGVQD (reference sequence). In DNA form, the CDR3 reads TGCGCCAGCAGTGAGTCGACAGGGGGCGGTTCGGACATTCAGTACTTC. This translates into CASSESTGGGSDIQYF.

This clone showed up just once. The chain employs TRBV5-1 and TRBJ1-2; D is uncertain. The CDR3 loop spans 15 amino acids. With 0 bases removed from V and 4 bases from J, the gap between germline ends came to 13 bases. Germline V gene data show CDR1 as SGHRS and CDR2 as YFSETQ. The CDR3 coding sequence is TGCGCCAGCAGCTTGGGCCAGCGGGGATTCTATGGCTACACCTTC. This translates into CASSLGQRGFYGYTF.

DNA of the CDR3: TGTGCCAGTAGTATAAGTGCGAGGACAGGGCTGCTAGCCAAAAACATTCAGTACTTC. Translating it yields CASSISARTGLLAKNIQYF. The V and J genes are TRBV19 and TRBJ2-4; TRBD1 aligns across 8 bases. The CDR3 has 19 residues. CDR1 LNHDA and CDR2 SQIVND come from the germline V gene (reference sequence). J was trimmed by 0 bases and V by 2 bases; bases with no gene match: 12.

The chain has TRBV6-1 and TRBJ1-5; 10 bases map to TRBD1. The CDR3 extends over 17 amino acids. Germline V gene data show CDR1 as MNHNS and CDR2 as SASEGT. The trim removed 2 bases at V and 0 bases at J, leaving 4 bases unmatched. In nucleotides, the CDR3 is TGTGCCAGCAGTGAAAAGACAGGGGGCTATAGCAATCAGCCCCAGCATTTT. It yields the protein CASSEKTGGYSNQPQHF.

The V gene is TRBV18, the J gene TRBJ1-1; TRBD1 matches at 7 bases. This CDR3 has 15 residues. Germline CDR1 is KGHSH and CDR2 is LQKENI. The V gene end was trimmed by 3 bases and the J gene end by 2 bases; junction bases not matched to a gene: 6. CDR3 nucleotide sequence: TGTGCCAGCTCACCCGGGACAGCGATAAACACTGAAGCTTTCTTT. It translates to CASSPGTAINTEAFF.

CDR3 in DNA: TGTGCCAGCTCCCGTGACAGCTCCTACGAGCAGTACGTC. Translated: CASSRDSSYEQYV. This chain uses TRBV18 with TRBJ2-7; a weak D match, TRBD1 (5 bases). The V gene's germline CDR1 is KGHSH and CDR2 LQKENI. The CDR3 has 13 residues. V shed 6 bases and J shed 0 bases, with 9 bases lying between them.

In nucleotides, the CDR3 is TGTGCCAGCAGCTTAGAAGGCGGGAGTGGGTCCAATGAGCAGTTCTTC. It encodes CASSLEGGSGSNEQFF. The rearrangement joins TRBV11-3 to TRBJ2-1; 7 bases map to TRBD2. Germline lookup yields CDR1 SGHNT and CDR2 YENEEA. V shed 0 bases, J shed 6 bases, and the junction held 8 bases outside the gene matches. This CDR3 is 16 amino acids long.

This clone was observed once. The chain employs TRBV5-1 and TRBJ2-1; D is possibly TRBD2 (6 bases). The V gene's germline CDR1 is SGHRS and CDR2 YFSETQ. Trimming removed 0 bases from V and 0 bases from J, with 7 bases in between. CDR3 size: 15 residues. The CDR3 DNA reads as TGCGCCAGCAGCTTGGGGACTAACTCCTACAATGAGCAGTTCTTC. It is translated as CASSLGTNSYNEQFF.

This clone was detected a few times. This chain links TRBV11-3 with TRBJ2-3, with TRBD2 matching 11 bases. The length of the CDR3 is 15 residues. Germline V gene data show CDR1 as SGHNT and CDR2 as YENEEA. With V trimmed by 5 bases and J by 3 bases, 4 bases remained unmatched. The CDR3: CASSITSGSTDTQYF. The CDR3 nucleotides are TGTGCCAGCAGCATAACTAGCGGGAGTACAGATACGCAGTATTTT.

The CDR3 sequence: CTSSQETEIAEKLFF. Here the CDR3 DNA reads TGCACCAGCAGCCAAGAGACGGAAATAGCGGAAAAACTGTTTTTT. V gene TRBV1 combines with J gene TRBJ1-4. TRBV1 is termed a pseudogene. The CDR3 contains 15 residues.

The chain joins TRBV6-5 to TRBJ2-7; 8 bases are shared with TRBD1. The CDR3 consists of 12 residues. J gave up 6 bases and V 7 bases, and 5 bases lay outside the gene matches. The germline V gene has CDR1 MNHEY and CDR2 SVGAGI. Here the CDR3 DNA reads TGTGCCAGCACCGCTACAGGGGGCGAGCAGTACTTC. This codes for CASTATGGEQYF.

The chain carries TRBV21-1 and TRBJ2-1; the table's D call of TRBD2 was not tested on the DNA. TRBV21-1 is a pseudogene segment. This CDR3 has 18 amino acids. Written as DNA, the CDR3 is TGTGCCAGCAGCAAAAGGGGCTGCGGGACTAGCGGGTACAATGAGCAGTTCTTC. Translated: CASSKRGCGTSGYNEQFF.